Below, 7 T cell receptor beta chains from the same sample are listed, as sequenced in a study of blood T cell repertoires in COVID-19 (dated by TCRdb to 2020 to 2021). The method behind the library was the immunoSEQ multiplex PCR assay. Imported from immuneACCESS, the table was reduced by TCRdb to in-frame sequences with V and J called. These copies leave out some clones; in studies compared against another copy, an unresolved V gene accounts for under half, and the cause of the remainder is not known. This sample holds hundreds of thousands of clones; approximately 87% were observed only once. The ten largest account for 10% of the sample. The sequenced material came from PBMCs or T cells enriched from blood (not recorded which). Receptor source: a woman aged 50 to 60 who had recovered from COVID-19.

The chain has TRBV10-3 and TRBJ2-3, with D possibly matching TRBD2 (5 bases). Trimming removed 2 bases from V and 8 bases from J, with 17 bases in between. Per the germline V gene, CDR1 is ENHRY and CDR2 is SYGVKD. The CDR3 has 15 amino acids. This chain's CDR3 is CAISEAERTPRTQYF. The DNA for the CDR3 is TGTGCCATCAGTGAGGCCGAAAGGACTCCCCGTACGCAGTATTTT.

The chain recombines TRBV11-3 with TRBJ2-5; TRBD1 is a possible D gene (6 bases). The CDR3 loop spans 13 amino acids. The germline V gene encodes CDR1 SGHNT and CDR2 YENEEA. Trimming removed 5 bases from V and 5 bases from J, with 12 bases in between. The CDR3 DNA follows: TGTGCCAGCAGCCGGGACACAGGGGAGACCCAGTACTTC. Protein sequence: CASSRDTGETQYF.

This chain links TRBV27 with TRBJ2-2; no firm D call. The CDR3 length is 14 residues. In germline, CDR1 is MNHEY, CDR2 SMNVEV (reference sequence). V lost 3 bases, J lost 2 bases, and 7 bases lay in between. The CDR3 DNA follows: TGTGCCAGCAGTTTGGAGCTAAACACCGGGGAGCTGTTTTTT. This encodes CASSLELNTGELFF.

The chain is built from TRBV7-2 and TRBJ2-7; 8 nucleotides align to TRBD1. Germline V gene data show CDR1 as SGHTA and CDR2 as FQGNSA. There are 15 residues in the CDR3. Trimming cost V 5 bases and J 1 base; bases outside gene matches: 7. The DNA of the CDR3 is TGTGCCAGCAGCGATCAGGGGGCGTTATCCTACGAGCAGTACTTC. Protein product: CASSDQGALSYEQYF.

V and J are TRBV4-2 and TRBJ2-3; the D gene is possibly TRBD2 (5 bases). Trimming took 0 bases from V and 6 from J, leaving 13 bases between them. The V gene's germline CDR1 is LGHNA and CDR2 YNFKEQ. This CDR3 spans 15 amino acids. CDR3 protein: CASSQDGSSLDTQYF. CDR3 bases: TGTGCCAGCAGCCAAGATGGGTCTAGCCTTGATACGCAGTATTTT.

The chain is built from TRBV7-2 and TRBJ2-7, with TRBD2 matching over 8 bases. This CDR3 is 16 amino acids long. Germline values: CDR1 SGHTA, CDR2 FQGNSA. Losses at the gene ends were 3 bases for V and 0 bases for J; bases not matched to a gene: 7. The CDR3: CASSFGPGGGSYEQYF. CDR3 nucleotides: TGTGCCAGCAGCTTCGGCCCGGGGGGGGGCTCCTACGAGCAGTACTTC.

The rearrangement links TRBV3-1 (or the pseudogene TRBV3-2) to TRBJ2-7; maybe TRBD2 (5 bases). This CDR3 is built from 13 residues. The germline gives CDR1 LGHDT, CDR2 YNNKEL (reference sequence). V lost 2 bases and J lost 7, with 12 bases in between. The CDR3, as DNA: TGTGCCAGCAGCCAATTCCCCGGCGGGGAGCAGTACTTC. As protein: CASSQFPGGEQYF.